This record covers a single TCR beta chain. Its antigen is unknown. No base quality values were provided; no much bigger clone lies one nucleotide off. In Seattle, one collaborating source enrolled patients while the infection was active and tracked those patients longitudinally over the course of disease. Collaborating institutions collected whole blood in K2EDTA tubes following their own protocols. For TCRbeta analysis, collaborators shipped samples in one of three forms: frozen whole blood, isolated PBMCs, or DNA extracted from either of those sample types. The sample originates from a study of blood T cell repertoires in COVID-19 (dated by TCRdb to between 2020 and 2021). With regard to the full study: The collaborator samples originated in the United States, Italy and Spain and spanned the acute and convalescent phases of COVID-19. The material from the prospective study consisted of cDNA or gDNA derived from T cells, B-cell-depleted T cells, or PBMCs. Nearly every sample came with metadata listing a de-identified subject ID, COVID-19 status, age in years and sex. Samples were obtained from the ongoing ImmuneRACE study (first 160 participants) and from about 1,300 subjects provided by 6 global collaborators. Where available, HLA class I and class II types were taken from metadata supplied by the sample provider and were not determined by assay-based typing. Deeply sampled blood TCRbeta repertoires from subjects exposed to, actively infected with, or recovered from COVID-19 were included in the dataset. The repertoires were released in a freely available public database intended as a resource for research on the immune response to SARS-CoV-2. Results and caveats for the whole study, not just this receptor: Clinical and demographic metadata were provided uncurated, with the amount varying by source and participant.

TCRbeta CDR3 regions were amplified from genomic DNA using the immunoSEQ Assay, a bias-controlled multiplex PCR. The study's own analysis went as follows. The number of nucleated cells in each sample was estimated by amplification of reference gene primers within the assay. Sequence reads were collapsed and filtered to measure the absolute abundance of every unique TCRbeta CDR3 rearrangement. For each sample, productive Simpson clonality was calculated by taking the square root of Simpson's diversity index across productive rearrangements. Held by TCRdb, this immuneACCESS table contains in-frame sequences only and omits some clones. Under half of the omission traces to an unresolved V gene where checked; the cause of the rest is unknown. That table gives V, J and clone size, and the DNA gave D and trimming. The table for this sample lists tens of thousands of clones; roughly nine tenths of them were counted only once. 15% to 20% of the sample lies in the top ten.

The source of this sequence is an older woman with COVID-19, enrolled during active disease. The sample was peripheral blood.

The DNA sequence is given as TGTGCCAGCAGCTTGCCCGGGGGACAGTACTCTGGAAACACCATATATTTT. Its protein reads: CASSLPGGQYSGNTIYF. Recombination joined TRBV5-6 with TRBJ1-3; TRBD1 aligns with 7 central bases. Sequences SGHDT (CDR1) and YYEEEE (CDR2) are obtained from the germline V gene. From V the trimming removes 1 base and from J it removes 0 bases, while the gene matches leave 7 bases of the junction unaccounted for. The CDR3 holds 17 amino acids from the cysteine to the phenylalanine. The CDR3 DNA has 51 bases and is translated from base 1.